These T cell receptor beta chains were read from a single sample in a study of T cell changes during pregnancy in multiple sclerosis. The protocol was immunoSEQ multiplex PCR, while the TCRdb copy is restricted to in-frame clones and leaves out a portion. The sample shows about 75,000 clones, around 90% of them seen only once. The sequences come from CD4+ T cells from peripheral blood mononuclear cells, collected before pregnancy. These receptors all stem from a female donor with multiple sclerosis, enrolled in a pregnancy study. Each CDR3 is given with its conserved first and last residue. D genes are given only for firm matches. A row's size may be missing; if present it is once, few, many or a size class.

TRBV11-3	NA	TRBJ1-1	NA	TGTGCCAGCAGCCATCGACAGTCTATCGCGGACACTGAAGCTTTCTTT	CASSHRQSIADTEAFF
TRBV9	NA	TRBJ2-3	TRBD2	TGTGCCAGCAGCCCAACTGCCGGGACTATCAGCACAGATACGCAGTATTTT	CASSPTAGTISTDTQYF
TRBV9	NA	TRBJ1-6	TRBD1	TGTGCCAGCAGCGTAGAACAGGGGAGAGGTTCACCCCTCCACTTT	CASSVEQGRGSPLHF
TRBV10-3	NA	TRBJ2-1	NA	TGTGCTGCTTCAGGGAAGGGGCCGGTGGCCAATGAGCAGTTCTTC	CAASGKGPVANEQFF
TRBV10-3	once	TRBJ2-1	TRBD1	TGTGCCATCAGCGACAGACAGGGGGATTACAATGAGCAGTTCTTC	CAISDRQGDYNEQFF
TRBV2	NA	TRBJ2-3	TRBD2	TGTGCCAGCAGTGAAAATGGACTAGCGATGGATACGCAGTATTTT	CASSENGLAMDTQYF
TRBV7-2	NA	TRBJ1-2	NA	TGTGCCAGCAGCTTAGCCTCAGGGGTTAACTATGGCTACACCTTC	CASSLASGVNYGYTF
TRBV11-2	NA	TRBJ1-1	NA	TGTGCCAGCAGCTTGAACGGGGCTGAAGCTTTCTTT	CASSLNGAEAFF
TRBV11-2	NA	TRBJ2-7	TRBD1	TGTGCCAGCAGCTCACTCCAGGATATTGGACAGGGCAAGTACGAGCAGTACTTC	CASSSLQDIGQGKYEQYF
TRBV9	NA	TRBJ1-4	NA	TGTGCCAGTAGCCGTGACCCGGGGGGGGCTAATGAAAAACTGTTTTTT	CASSRDPGGANEKLFF
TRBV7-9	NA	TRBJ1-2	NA	TGTGCCAGCAGCACAGCTGGGGGGACGAGAATGGGTGGCTACACCTTC	CASSTAGGTRMGGYTF
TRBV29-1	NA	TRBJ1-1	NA	TGCAGCGTTGAAGGGACACAAGACACTGAAGCTTTCTTT	CSVEGTQDTEAFF
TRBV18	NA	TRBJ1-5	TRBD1	TGTGCCAGCTCACCAGTCAGGGGGCCTCAGCCCCAGCATTTT	CASSPVRGPQPQHF
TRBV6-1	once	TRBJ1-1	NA	TGTGCCAGCAGTGTAGAGGGCTCCACTGAAGCTTTCTTT	CASSVEGSTEAFF
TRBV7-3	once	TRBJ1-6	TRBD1	TGTGCCAGCAGCGCGACAGGGTTAAATTCACCCCTCCACTTT	CASSATGLNSPLHF
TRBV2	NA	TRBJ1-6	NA	TGTGCCAGTAGAGGGTACAGCTCCTATAATTCACCCCTCCACTTT	CASRGYSSYNSPLHF
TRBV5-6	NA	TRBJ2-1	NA	TGTGCCAGCAGCTTGGGGGGCCAAGTCAATGAGCAGTTCTTC	CASSLGGQVNEQFF
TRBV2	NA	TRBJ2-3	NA	TGTGCCAGCTCGACTAGCACAGATACGCAGTATTTT	CASSTSTDTQYF
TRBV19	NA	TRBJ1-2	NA	TGTGCCAGTAGTATAGTGGCAGGGCAGAACTATGGCTACACCTTC	CASSIVAGQNYGYTF
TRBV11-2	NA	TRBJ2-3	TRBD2	TGTGCCAGTGGACTAGCGGGGACAGATACGCAGTATTTT	CASGLAGTDTQYF
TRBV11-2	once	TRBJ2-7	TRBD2	TGTGCCAGCAGCTTCCTGACTAGCGGGGTCCCCTACGAGCAGTACTTC	CASSFLTSGVPYEQYF
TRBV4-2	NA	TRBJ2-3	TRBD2	TGTGCCAGCAGCCAAAGTTTCGGGAGGACAGATACGCAGTATTTT	CASSQSFGRTDTQYF
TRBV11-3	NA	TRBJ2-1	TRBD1	TGTGCCAGCAGCCAGGGGGATGGGGCCGGTGGTGAGCAGTTCTTC	CASSQGDGAGGEQFF
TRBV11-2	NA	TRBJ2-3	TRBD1	TGTGCCAGCAGCAAGACAGGGGGAGCAGATACGCAGTATTTT	CASSKTGGADTQYF
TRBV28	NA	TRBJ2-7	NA	TGTGCCAGCGCCGGCGAGGGCGAGCAGTACTTC	CASAGEGEQYF
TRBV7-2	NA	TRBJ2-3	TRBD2	TGTGCCAGCACCGGGGGGGGTAGGGAGTATTTT	CASTGGGREYF
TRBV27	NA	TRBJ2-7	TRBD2	TGTGCCAGCAGTTTAGTAGCGGGGTCCTCCTACGAGCAGTACTTC	CASSLVAGSSYEQYF
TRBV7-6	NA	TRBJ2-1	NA	TGTGCCAGCAGCTTAGTCGTTAGCGCCAACAATGAGCAGTTCTTC	CASSLVVSANNEQFF
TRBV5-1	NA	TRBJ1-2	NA	TGCGCCAGCAGCCCGACACCTCCCTCTAACTATGGCTACACCTTC	CASSPTPPSNYGYTF
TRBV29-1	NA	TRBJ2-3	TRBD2	TGCAGCGTCGGACTAGCGGGGAGCACAGATACGCAGTATTTT	CSVGLAGSTDTQYF
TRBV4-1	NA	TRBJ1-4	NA	TGCGCCAGCAGCCAAGCCATATCGGCAGGGCCGAATGAAAAACTGTTTTTT	CASSQAISAGPNEKLFF
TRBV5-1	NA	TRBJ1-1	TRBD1	TGCGCCAGCAGCTCACAGGGGGCCACTGAAGCTTTCTTT	CASSSQGATEAFF
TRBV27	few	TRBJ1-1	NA	TGTGCCAGCAGTTTCGCGACAGCGAGAAACACTGAAGCTTTCTTT	CASSFATARNTEAFF
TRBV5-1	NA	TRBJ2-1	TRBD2	TGCGCCAGCAGCTTTAGGCTAGCGGGAGGTACCTCCTACAATGAGCAGTTCTTC	CASSFRLAGGTSYNEQFF
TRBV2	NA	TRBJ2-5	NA	TGTGCCAGCAGTGATATCAGGGGCTGGGAGACCCAGTACTTC	CASSDIRGWETQYF
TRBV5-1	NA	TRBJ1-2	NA	TGCGCCAGCAGCTTGGACAGGGCTAAGGACTACACCTTC	CASSLDRAKDYTF
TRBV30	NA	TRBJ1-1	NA	TGTGCCTGGAGGGAGACGGGAAACACTGAAGCTTTCTTT	CAWRETGNTEAFF
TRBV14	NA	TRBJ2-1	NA	TGTGCCAGCAGCCAAGAAAGACTCCGGGGGCAGTTCTTC	CASSQERLRGQFF
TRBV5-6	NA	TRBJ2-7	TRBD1	TGTGCCAGCAGCCGAACACTTATCCGGGACAGGGCCTACGAGCAGTACTTC	CASSRTLIRDRAYEQYF
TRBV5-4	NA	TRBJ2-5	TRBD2	TGTGCCAGCAGCCCGGGACTAGCGGGAGGACTAGGGGAGACCCAGTACTTC	CASSPGLAGGLGETQYF
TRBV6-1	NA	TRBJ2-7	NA	TGTGCCAGCAGTGGCGGTTACGAGCAGTACTTC	CASSGGYEQYF
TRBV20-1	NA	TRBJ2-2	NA	TGCAGTGCTCGGGGCACCGGGGAGCTGTTTTTT	CSARGTGELFF
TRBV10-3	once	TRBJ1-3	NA	TGTGCCATCAGTGAGGGGCCTGGAAACACCATATATTTT	CAISEGPGNTIYF
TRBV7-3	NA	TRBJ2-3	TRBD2	TGTGCCAGCAGCTTAACAGGGAAGACTAGCGGTAGCACAGATACGCAGTATTTT	CASSLTGKTSGSTDTQYF
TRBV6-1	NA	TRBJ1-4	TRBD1	TGTGCCAGCAGTGACCCAGGACAGGACAATGAAAAACTGTTTTTT	CASSDPGQDNEKLFF
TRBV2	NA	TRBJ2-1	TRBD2	TGTGCCAGCATGGTACTAGCGGGAATCAATGAGCAGTTCTTC	CASMVLAGINEQFF
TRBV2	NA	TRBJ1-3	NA	TGTGCCAGCAGTGAAACAAGCTCTGGAAACACCATATATTTT	CASSETSSGNTIYF
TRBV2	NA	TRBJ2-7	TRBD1	TGTGCCAGTCATCCCGGGACAGGGGCCGGGGAGCAGTACTTC	CASHPGTGAGEQYF
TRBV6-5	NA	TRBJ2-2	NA	TGTGCCAGCAACCCCTCTAGGACGAACACCGGGGAGCTGTTTTTT	CASNPSRTNTGELFF
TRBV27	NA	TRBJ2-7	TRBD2	TGTGCCAGCAGTTTACGCGGGAGCGCTATCTACGAGCAGTACTTC	CASSLRGSAIYEQYF
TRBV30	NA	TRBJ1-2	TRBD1	TGTGCCTGGAGGGACAGGGTGAGCTATGGCTACACCTTC	CAWRDRVSYGYTF
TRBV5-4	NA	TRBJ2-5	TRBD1	TGTGCCAGCAGCACTAGACAGGGCGGCCAAGAGACCCAGTACTTC	CASSTRQGGQETQYF
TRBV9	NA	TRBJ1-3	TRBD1	TGTGCCAGCAGCGAAAGGGGACAGTCAGACTCTGGAAACACCATATATTTT	CASSERGQSDSGNTIYF
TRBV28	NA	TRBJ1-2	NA	TGTGCCAGCGGCTCCTATGGCTACACCTTC	CASGSYGYTF
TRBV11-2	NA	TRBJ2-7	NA	TGTGCCAGCAGCTCGAAACTAGAAAGCTACGAGCAGTACTTC	CASSSKLESYEQYF
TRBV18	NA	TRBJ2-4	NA	TGTGCCAGCCCAGGCAGGGAAGGCAAAAACATTCAGTACTTC	CASPGREGKNIQYF
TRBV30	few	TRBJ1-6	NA	TGTGCCTGGGGGATCGGGGGATTGTCACCCCTCCACTTT	CAWGIGGLSPLHF
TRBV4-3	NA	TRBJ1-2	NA	TGCGCCAGCAGCCAAGAATCTTTGGGGCAGGGCTATGGCTACACCTTC	CASSQESLGQGYGYTF
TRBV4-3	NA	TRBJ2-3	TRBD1	TGCGCCAGCAGCCAAGTAGTTTCGACAGGGGGCACAGATACGCAGTATTTT	CASSQVVSTGGTDTQYF